These 20 T cell receptor beta chains share one sample of origin, sequenced in a study of OX40 agonist ivuxolimab in advanced cancers. Clones were sequenced by immunoSEQ multiplex PCR, and TCRdb holds only the in-frame ones, with some missing. Altogether 15,000 to 20,000 clones are present, about nine tenths being singletons, with the ten largest covering roughly 50%. Sample: CD4+ or CD8+ T cells sorted from blood, taken in a trial of the OX40 agonist ivuxolimab. The receptors originated from an adult with an advanced solid tumor such as melanoma, head and neck, liver or kidney cancer.

The chain is built from TRBV6-6 and TRBJ1-1; D is unresolved. From germline, CDR1 is MNHNY and CDR2 SVGAGI (reference sequence). The V gene lost 5 bases and the J gene lost 10 bases, with 20 bases spanning the gap. This CDR3 is 14 amino acids long. CDR3 residues: CASSPGVTLRLAFF. CDR3 DNA: TGTGCCAGCAGTCCTGGGGTGACGCTCCGGTTAGCTTTCTTT.

The chain is built from TRBV4-1 and TRBJ2-2; 7 bases align to TRBD2. The CDR3 sequence is 15 residues long. CDR1 and CDR2 from the germline V gene are MGHRA and YSYEKL. V dropped 6 bases and J dropped 0; count of bases not matched to a gene: 4. The CDR3 DNA sequence: TGCGCCAGCAGACTGGCGGGGGCGAACACCGGGGAGCTGTTTTTT. It is translated as CASRLAGANTGELFF.

CDR3 DNA sequence: TGTGCCAGCAGCAAAGGGGGGCCCCCTCTAGCCAAAAACATTCAGTACTTC. The encoded protein is CASSKGGPPLAKNIQYF. The chain combines TRBV21-1 with TRBJ2-4; the table's D call, TRBD1, was not checked against the DNA. TRBV21-1 is given as a pseudogene. The CDR3 length is 17 residues.

The chain links TRBV29-1 to TRBJ1-2; weak D call: TRBD1 (6 bases). Germline V gene lookup returns CDR1 SQVTM and CDR2 ANQGSEA. The CDR3 contains 12 residues. With 7 bases removed from V and 12 bases from J, the gap between germline ends came to 21 bases. The CDR3 bases are TGCAGCGCCGGCGGGGGGCTGAGTGGAGACACCTTC. Protein: CSAGGGLSGDTF.

The genes are TRBV5-4 and TRBJ2-1; 8 bases align to TRBD2. CDR1 and CDR2 (germline): SGHNT, YYREEE (reference sequence). The CDR3 extends over 18 amino acids. Trimming cost V 4 bases and J 9 bases; bases outside gene matches: 21. This chain's CDR3 is CASSTPGEREMSLGEQFF. The CDR3, as DNA: TGTGCCAGCAGCACCCCGGGGGAGCGGGAGATGTCGTTGGGTGAGCAGTTCTTC.

The J gene is TRBJ2-5, the V gene TRBV28, with 7 bases identical to TRBD1. Germline loops: CDR1 MDHEN, CDR2 SYDVKM. Trimming took 5 bases from V and 5 from J; bases not matched to a gene: 5. This CDR3 contains 13 residues. CDR3 amino acids: CASSPQGSETQYF. The CDR3 DNA reads as TGTGCCAGCAGTCCACAGGGGTCGGAGACCCAGTACTTC.

This chain joins TRBV5-6 and TRBJ2-7; 8 nucleotides line up with TRBD1. With 3 bases clipped from V and 7 bases from J, the junction kept 9 bases outside the gene matches. The germline V gene has CDR1 SGHDT and CDR2 YYEEEE. CDR3 length: 14 residues. In nucleotides, the CDR3 is TGTGCCAGCAGCTATTGGACAGGGCGCTATGAGCAGTACTTC. It translates to CASSYWTGRYEQYF.

The J gene is TRBJ1-5, the V gene TRBV28, with 10 nucleotides matching TRBD1. Trimming cost V 7 bases and J 6 bases; bases outside gene matches: 12. The CDR3 totals 16 residues. From germline, CDR1 is MDHEN and CDR2 SYDVKM. CDR3: CASTPRTGGISQPQHF. The CDR3 nucleotides are TGTGCCAGCACCCCTCGGACAGGGGGTATCAGTCAGCCCCAGCATTTT.

The V call is TRBV29-1, the J call TRBJ1-1; D remains ambiguous. Germline CDR1 SQVTM, CDR2 ANQGSEA. The V and J ends lost 1 base and 11 bases respectively, with 14 bases between them. The CDR3 has 12 residues. The CDR3 DNA follows: TGCAGCGTTGAAGTGATGGTGGAGGAGGCTTTCTTT. This codes for CSVEVMVEEAFF.

The V call is TRBV14, the J call TRBJ1-4; D might be TRBD1 (5 bases). Germline-derived CDR1 and CDR2 are SGHDN and FVKESK. V was shortened by 0 bases and J by 11 bases, with 13 bases between the two germline ends. The CDR3 is made up of 14 amino acids. CDR3 region: CASSQDLTAWKLFF. The CDR3 bases are TGTGCCAGCAGCCAAGACTTGACAGCTTGGAAACTGTTTTTT.

The J gene is TRBJ1-2, the V gene TRBV7-9; 7 positions match TRBD1. This CDR3 region has 15 residues. Germline assignment: CDR1 SEHNR and CDR2 FQNEAQ (reference sequence). With 1 base clipped from V and 0 bases from J, the junction kept 2 bases outside the gene matches. The CDR3 DNA is TGTGCCAGCAGCTTAGACCAGGGGGCTAACTATGGCTACACCTTC. This codes for CASSLDQGANYGYTF.

The chain links TRBV29-1 to TRBJ2-1, with 8 bases that match TRBD2. Trimming took 4 bases from V and 1 from J; bases not matched to a gene: 9. This CDR3 region has 16 residues. Germline lookup yields CDR1 SQVTM and CDR2 ANQGSEA. CDR3 residues: CSVGGGKRESYNEQFF. CDR3 coding DNA: TGCAGCGTTGGGGGGGGCAAGCGGGAGTCCTACAATGAGCAGTTCTTC.

The chain links TRBV6-5 to TRBJ2-1; D is unresolved. V lost 0 bases to trimming and J lost 2 bases, with 2 bases between them. CDR3 length: 13 residues. Per the germline V gene, CDR1 is MNHEY and CDR2 is SVGAGI. CDR3 loop: CASSYSAYNEQFF. The CDR3 DNA reads as TGTGCCAGCAGTTACTCGGCCTACAATGAGCAGTTCTTC.

This chain's CDR3 is CASSYGTGGSGNTIYF. CDR3 coding DNA: TGTGCCAGCAGTTACGGGACAGGGGGCTCTGGAAACACCATATATTTT. The J gene is TRBJ1-3, the V gene TRBV6-5; 11 nucleotides align to TRBD1. The J segment lost 0 bases and the V segment lost 2 bases, leaving 0 bases of the junction unmatched. The CDR3 loop spans 16 amino acids. Germline lookup yields CDR1 MNHEY and CDR2 SVGAGI.

The chain combines TRBV10-3 with TRBJ2-6; the D is unclear. Trimming shortened V by 4 bases and J by 2 bases, and 12 bases separated the two germline ends. Germline loops: CDR1 ENHRY, CDR2 SYGVKD. The CDR3 is made up of 16 amino acids. The CDR3: CAISGESEPGANVLTF. CDR3 bases: TGTGCCATCAGTGGGGAAAGCGAACCTGGGGCCAACGTCCTGACTTTC.

This rearrangement joins TRBV7-3 to TRBJ2-3, with 7 positions matching TRBD2. Trimming removed 5 bases from V and 2 bases from J; junction bases left unmatched: 7. Germline V CDR1 and CDR2: SGHTA, FQGTGA. The CDR3 runs to 15 residues. CDR3 nucleotide sequence: TGTGCCAGCAGCGCGACTAGCTTCTCCACAGATACGCAGTATTTT. Encoded protein: CASSATSFSTDTQYF. The variable domain in full, with the rest retrieved from reference TRBV7-3 and TRBJ2-3, is GAGVSQTPSNKVTEKGKYVELRCDPISGHTALYWYRQSLGQGPEFLIYFQGTGAADDSGLPNDRFFAVRPEGSVSTLKIQRTERGDSAVYLCASSATSFSTDTQYFGPGTRLTVL.

The DNA of the CDR3 is TGTGCCAGCAGCACGGGACTAGCGGGACTGAGCTCCTACGAGCAGTACTTC. This gives the protein CASSTGLAGLSSYEQYF. V and J are TRBV7-8 and TRBJ2-7; 13 bases match TRBD2. In germline, CDR1 is SGHVS, CDR2 FQNEAQ. Unmatched junction bases numbered 7, after V lost 5 bases and J lost 0 bases. The CDR3 loop spans 17 amino acids. Combining the CDR3 with reference TRBV7-8 and TRBJ2-7 gives the whole variable domain GAGVSQSPRYKVAKRGQDVALRCDPISGHVSLFWYQQALGQGPEFLTYFQNEAQLDKSGLPSDRFFAERPEGSVSTLKIQRTQQEDSAVYLCASSTGLAGLSSYEQYFGPGTRLTVT.

CDR3 residues: CASGQVLLSYEQYF. The CDR3 DNA reads TGTGCCAGCGGACAGGTCCTACTCTCCTACGAGCAGTACTTC. The chain carries TRBV2 and TRBJ2-7, with 7 nucleotides matching TRBD1. The germline V gene has CDR1 SNHLY and CDR2 FYNNEI. J was trimmed by 0 bases and V by 8 bases; bases with no gene match: 7. The CDR3 extends over 14 amino acids. The whole variable domain, remainder taken from reference TRBV2 and TRBJ2-7, is EPEVTQTPSHQVTQMGQEVILRCVPISNHLYFYWYRQILGQKVEFLVSFYNNEISEKSEIFDDQFSVERPDGSNFTLKIRSTKLEDSAMYFCASGQVLLSYEQYFGPGTRLTVT.

The chain uses TRBV19 and TRBJ1-5; D might be TRBD1 (6 bases). The CDR3 runs to 15 residues. Trimming left V 7 bases short and J 0 bases short, with 13 bases between. CDR1 LNHDA and CDR2 SQIVND come from the germline V gene (reference sequence). The CDR3 bases are TGTGCCAGTACCGAGGGGGGTAATAGCAATCAGCCCCAGCATTTT. It specifies CASTEGGNSNQPQHF.

The chain carries TRBV7-8 and TRBJ2-7; D not resolved. The CDR3 is made up of 14 amino acids. Trimming removed 3 bases from V and 2 bases from J, with 11 bases in between. From germline, CDR1 is SGHVS and CDR2 FQNEAQ. The CDR3, as DNA: TGTGCCAGCAGCTTGGCGTTTTCGCCCTACGAGCAGTACTTC. It translates to CASSLAFSPYEQYF.